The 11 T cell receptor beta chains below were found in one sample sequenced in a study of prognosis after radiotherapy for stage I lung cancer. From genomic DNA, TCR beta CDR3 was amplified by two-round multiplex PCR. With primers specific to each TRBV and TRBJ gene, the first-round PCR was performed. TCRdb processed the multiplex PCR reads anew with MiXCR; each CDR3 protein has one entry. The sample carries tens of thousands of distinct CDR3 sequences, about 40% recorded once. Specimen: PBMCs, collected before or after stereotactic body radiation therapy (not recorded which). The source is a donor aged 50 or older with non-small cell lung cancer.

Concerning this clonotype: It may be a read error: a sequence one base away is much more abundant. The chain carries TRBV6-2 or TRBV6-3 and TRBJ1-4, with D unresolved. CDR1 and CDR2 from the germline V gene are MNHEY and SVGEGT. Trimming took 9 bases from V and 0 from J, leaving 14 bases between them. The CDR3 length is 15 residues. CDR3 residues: CASGYGYATNEKLFF. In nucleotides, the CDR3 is TGTGCCAGTGGGTACGGTTATGCAACTAATGAAAAACTGTTTTTT.

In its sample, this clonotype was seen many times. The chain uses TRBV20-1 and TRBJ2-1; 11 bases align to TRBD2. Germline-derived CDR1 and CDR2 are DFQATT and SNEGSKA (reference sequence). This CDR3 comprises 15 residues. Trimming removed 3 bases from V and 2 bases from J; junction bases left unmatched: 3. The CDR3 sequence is CSARALAGAYNEQFF. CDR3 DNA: TGCAGTGCTAGGGCACTAGCGGGAGCCTACAATGAGCAGTTCTTC.

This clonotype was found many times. The CDR3 is CSAMLLAGWGNEQFF. CDR3 in DNA: TGCAGTGCTATGTTGCTAGCCGGTTGGGGGAATGAGCAGTTCTTC. The gene calls are TRBV20-1 and TRBJ2-1, with D tentatively TRBD1 or TRBD2 (5 bases each). This CDR3 has 15 residues. In germline, CDR1 is DFQATT, CDR2 SNEGSKA (reference sequence). Trimming took 4 bases from V and 7 from J, leaving 20 bases between them.

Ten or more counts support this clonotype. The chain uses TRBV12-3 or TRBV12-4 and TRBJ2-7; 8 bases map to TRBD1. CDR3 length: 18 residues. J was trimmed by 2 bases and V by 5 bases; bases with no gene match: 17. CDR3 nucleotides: TGTGCCAGCAGTCCCTACCTAAGACAGGGGTTGTTTCCCTACGAGCAGTACTTC. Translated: CASSPYLRQGLFPYEQYF.

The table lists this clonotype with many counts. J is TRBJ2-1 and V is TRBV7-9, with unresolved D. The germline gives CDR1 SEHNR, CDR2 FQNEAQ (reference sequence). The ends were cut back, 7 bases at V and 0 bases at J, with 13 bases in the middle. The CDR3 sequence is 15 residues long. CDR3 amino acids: CASTFDLGSYNEQFF. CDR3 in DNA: TGTGCCAGCACGTTCGATCTTGGCTCCTACAATGAGCAGTTCTTC.

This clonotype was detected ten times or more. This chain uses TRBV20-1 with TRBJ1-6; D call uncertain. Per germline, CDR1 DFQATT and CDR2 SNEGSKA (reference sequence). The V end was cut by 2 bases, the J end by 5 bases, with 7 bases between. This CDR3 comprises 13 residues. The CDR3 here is CSARSDDNSPLHF. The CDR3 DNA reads TGCAGTGCTAGATCCGACGATAATTCACCCCTCCACTTT.

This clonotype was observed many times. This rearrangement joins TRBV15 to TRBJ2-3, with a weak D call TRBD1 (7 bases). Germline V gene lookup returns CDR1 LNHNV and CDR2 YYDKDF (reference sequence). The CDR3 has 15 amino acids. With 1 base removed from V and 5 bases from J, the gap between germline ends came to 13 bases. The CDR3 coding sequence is TGTGCCACCAGCAGAGGCGGGACAGCAAGAGATACGCAGTATTTT. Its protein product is CATSRGGTARDTQYF.

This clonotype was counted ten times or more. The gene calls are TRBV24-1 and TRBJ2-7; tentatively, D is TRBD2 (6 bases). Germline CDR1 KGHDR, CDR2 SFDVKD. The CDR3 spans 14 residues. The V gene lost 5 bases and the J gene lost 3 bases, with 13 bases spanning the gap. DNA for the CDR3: TGTGCCACCAGTGCCCCTGGGGGGAACTACGAGCAGTACTTC. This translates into CATSAPGGNYEQYF.

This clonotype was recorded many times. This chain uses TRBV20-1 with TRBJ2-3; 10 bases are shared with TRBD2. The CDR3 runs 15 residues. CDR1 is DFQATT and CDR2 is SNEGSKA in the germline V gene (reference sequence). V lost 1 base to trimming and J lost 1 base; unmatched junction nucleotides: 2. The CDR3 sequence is CSARGTSGRTDTQYF. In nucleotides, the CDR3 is TGCAGTGCTAGAGGGACTAGCGGACGCACAGATACGCAGTATTTT.

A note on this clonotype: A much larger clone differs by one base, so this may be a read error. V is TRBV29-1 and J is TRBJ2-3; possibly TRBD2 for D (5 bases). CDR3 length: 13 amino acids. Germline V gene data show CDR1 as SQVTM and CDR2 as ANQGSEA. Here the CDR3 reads CIVQRSSTDTQYF. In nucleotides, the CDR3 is TGCATCGTTCAGCGGTCTAGCACAGATACGCAGTATTTT.

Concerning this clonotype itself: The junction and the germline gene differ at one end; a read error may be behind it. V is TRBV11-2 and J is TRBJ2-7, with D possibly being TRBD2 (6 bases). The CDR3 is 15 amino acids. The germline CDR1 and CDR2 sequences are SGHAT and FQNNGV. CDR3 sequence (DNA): TGTTCTAGCAGCTTCGGCGCGGGACCCTCCTACAAGCAGTACTTC. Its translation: CSSSFGAGPSYKQYF.